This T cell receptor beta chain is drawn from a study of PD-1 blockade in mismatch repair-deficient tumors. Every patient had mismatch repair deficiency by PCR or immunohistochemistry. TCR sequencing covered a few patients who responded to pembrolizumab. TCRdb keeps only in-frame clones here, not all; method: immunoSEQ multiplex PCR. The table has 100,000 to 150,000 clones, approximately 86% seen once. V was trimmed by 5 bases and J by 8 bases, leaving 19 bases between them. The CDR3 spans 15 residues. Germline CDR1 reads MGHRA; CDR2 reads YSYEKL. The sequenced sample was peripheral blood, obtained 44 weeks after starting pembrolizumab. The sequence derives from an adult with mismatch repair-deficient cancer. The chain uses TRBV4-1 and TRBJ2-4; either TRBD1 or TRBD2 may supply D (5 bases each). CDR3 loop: CASSTQGPGEDIQYF. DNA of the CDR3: TGCGCCAGCAGCACCCAGGGACCAGGAGAGGACATTCAGTACTTC.